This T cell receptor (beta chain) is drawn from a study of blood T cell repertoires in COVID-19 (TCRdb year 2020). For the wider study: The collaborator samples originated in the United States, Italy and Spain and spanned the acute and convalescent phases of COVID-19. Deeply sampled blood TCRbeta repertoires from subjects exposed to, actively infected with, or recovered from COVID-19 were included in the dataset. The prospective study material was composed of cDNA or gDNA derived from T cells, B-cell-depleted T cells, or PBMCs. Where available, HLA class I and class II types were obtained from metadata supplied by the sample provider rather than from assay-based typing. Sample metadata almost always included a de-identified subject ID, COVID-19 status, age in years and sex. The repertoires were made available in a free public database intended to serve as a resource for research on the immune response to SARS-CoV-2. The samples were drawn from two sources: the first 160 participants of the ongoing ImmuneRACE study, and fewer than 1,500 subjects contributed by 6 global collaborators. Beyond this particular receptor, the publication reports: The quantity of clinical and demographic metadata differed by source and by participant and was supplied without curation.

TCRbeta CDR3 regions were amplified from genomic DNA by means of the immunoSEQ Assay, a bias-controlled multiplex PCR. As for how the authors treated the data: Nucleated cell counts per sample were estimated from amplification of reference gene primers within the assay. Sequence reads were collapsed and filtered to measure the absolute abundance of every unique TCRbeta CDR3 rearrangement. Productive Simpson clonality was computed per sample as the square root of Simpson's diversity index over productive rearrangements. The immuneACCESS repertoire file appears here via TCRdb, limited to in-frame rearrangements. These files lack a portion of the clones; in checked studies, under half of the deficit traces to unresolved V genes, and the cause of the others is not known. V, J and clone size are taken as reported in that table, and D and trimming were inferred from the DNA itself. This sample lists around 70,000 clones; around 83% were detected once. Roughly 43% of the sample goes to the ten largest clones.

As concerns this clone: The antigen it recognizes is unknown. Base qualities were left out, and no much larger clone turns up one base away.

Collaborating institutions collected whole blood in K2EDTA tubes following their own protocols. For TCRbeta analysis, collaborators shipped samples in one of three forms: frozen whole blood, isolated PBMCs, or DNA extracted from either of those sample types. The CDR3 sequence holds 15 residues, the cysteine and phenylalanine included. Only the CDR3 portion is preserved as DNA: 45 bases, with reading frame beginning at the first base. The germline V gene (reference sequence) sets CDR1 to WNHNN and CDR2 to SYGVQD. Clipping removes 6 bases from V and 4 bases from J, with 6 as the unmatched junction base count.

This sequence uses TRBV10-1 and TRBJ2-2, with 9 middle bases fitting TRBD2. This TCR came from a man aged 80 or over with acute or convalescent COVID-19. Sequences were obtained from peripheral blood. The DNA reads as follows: TGCGCCAGCAGAGGGGGACTAGCCCGCACCGGGGAGCTGTTTTTT. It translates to CASRGGLARTGELFF.